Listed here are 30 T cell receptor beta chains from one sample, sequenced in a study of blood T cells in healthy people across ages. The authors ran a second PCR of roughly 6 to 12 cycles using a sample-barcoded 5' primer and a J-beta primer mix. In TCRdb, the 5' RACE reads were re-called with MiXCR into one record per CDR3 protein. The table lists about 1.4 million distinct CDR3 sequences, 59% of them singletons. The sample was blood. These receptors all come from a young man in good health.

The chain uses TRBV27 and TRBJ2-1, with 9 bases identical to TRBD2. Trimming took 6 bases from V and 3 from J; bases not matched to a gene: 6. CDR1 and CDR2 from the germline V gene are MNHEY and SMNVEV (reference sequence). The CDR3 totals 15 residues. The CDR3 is CASRVSGGLYNEQFF. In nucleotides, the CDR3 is TGTGCCAGCAGGGTTAGCGGGGGTCTCTACAATGAGCAGTTCTTC.

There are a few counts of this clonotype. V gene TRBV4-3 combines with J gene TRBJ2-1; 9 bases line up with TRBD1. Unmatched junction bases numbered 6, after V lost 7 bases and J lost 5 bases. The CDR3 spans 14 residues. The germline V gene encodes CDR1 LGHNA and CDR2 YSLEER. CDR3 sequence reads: CASTRDRVNNEQFF. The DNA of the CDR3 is TGCGCCAGCACCCGGGACAGGGTCAACAATGAGCAGTTCTTC.

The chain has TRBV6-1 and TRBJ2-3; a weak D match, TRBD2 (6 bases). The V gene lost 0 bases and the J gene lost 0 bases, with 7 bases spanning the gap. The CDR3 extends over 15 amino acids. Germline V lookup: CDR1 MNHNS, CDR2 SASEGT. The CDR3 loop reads CASSEASGSTDTQYF. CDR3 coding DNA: TGTGCCAGCAGTGAAGCTAGCGGCAGCACAGATACGCAGTATTTT.

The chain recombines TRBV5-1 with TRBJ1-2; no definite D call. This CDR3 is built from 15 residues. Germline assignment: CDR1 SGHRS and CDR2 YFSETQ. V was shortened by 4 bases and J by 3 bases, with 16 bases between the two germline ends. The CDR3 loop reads CASSPRGPRDYGYTF. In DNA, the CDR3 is TGCGCCAGCAGCCCGAGAGGACCGCGGGACTATGGCTACACCTTC.

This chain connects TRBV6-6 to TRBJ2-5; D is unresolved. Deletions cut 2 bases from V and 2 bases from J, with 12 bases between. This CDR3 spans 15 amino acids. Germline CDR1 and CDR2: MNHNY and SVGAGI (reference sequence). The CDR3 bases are TGTGCCAGCAGTTACGCCGTGTCTCAACAAGAGACCCAGTACTTC. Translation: CASSYAVSQQETQYF.

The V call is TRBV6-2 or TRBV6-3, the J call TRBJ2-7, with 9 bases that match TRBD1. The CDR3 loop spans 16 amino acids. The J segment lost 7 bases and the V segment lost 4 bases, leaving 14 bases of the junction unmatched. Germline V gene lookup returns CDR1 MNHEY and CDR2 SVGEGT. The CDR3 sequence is CASSSGQGLNLNEQYF. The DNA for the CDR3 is TGTGCCAGCAGTTCAGGACAGGGGTTGAACCTCAATGAGCAGTACTTC.

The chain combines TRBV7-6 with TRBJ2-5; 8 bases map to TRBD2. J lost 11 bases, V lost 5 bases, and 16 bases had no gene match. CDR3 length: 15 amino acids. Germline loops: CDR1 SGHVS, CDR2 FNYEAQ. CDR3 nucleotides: TGTGCCAGCAGCCCCCTGGCGGGGGGATCCAATGAGCAGTACTTC. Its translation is CASSPLAGGSNEQYF.

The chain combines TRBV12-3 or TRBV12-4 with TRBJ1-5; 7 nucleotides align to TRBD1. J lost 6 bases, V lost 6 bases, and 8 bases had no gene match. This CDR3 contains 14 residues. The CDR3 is CASRDTGEGQPQHF. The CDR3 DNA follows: TGTGCCAGCAGGGACACAGGGGAGGGTCAGCCCCAGCATTTT.

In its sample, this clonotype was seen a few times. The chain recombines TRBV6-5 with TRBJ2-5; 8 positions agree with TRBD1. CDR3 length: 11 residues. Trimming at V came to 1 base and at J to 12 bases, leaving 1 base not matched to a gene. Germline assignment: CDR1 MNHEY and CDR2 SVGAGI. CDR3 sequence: CASSYLGQEYF. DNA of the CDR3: TGTGCCAGCAGTTACTTGGGACAGGAGTACTTC.

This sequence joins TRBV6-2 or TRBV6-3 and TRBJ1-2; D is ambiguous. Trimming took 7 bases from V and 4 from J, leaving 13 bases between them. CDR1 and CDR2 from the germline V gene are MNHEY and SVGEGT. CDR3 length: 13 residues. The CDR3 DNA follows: TGTGCCAGCACCTTTGGACGGTCCTATGGCTACACCTTC. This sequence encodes CASTFGRSYGYTF.

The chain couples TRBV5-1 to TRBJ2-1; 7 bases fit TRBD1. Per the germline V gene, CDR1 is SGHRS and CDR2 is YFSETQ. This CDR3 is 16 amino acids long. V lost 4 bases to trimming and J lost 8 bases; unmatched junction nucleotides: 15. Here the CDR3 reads CASSEGLRQGSYEQFF. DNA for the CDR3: TGCGCCAGCAGCGAGGGCTTACGACAGGGTAGCTATGAGCAGTTCTTC.

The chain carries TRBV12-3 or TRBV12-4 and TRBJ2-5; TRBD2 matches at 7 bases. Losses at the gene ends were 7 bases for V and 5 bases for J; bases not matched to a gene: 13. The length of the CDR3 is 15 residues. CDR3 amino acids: CASILQAGSGETQYF. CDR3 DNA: TGTGCCAGCATTTTGCAAGCGGGGAGCGGGGAGACCCAGTACTTC.

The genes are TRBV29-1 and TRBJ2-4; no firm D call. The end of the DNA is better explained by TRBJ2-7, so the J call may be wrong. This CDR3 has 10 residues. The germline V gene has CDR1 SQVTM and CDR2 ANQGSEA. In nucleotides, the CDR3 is TGCAGCGTGCTCACGGACGAGCAGTACTTC. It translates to CSVLTDEQYF.

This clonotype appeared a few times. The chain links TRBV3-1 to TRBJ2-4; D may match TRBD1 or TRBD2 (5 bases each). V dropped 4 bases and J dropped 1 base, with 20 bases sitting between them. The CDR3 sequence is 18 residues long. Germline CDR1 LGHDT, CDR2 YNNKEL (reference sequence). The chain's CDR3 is CASSPEGLFSGAKNIQYF. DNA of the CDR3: TGTGCCAGCAGCCCCGAGGGGTTGTTTAGTGGTGCCAAAAACATTCAGTACTTC.

The CDR3 is CASSLSLRTSGQAYEQYF. The CDR3 DNA reads TGTGCCAGCAGTTTATCCCTCCGGACTAGCGGGCAAGCGTACGAGCAGTACTTC. This chain links TRBV28 with TRBJ2-5; 11 positions agree with TRBD2. The assigned J gene may be wrong: the sequence end matches TRBJ2-7 better. CDR3 size: 18 residues. CDR1 and CDR2 from the germline V gene are MDHEN and SYDVKM.

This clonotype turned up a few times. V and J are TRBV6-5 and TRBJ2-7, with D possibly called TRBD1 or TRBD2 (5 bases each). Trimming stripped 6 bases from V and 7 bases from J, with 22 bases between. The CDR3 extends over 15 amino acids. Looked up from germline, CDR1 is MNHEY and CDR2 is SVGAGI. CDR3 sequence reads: CASSQDVGTSREQYF. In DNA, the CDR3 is TGTGCCAGCAGCCAGGACGTAGGGACCTCTAGAGAGCAGTACTTC.

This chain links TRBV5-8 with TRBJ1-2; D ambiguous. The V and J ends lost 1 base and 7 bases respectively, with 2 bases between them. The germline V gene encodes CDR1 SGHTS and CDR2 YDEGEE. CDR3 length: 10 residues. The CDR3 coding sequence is TGTGCCAGCAGCTTGATTGGCTACACCTTC. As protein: CASSLIGYTF.

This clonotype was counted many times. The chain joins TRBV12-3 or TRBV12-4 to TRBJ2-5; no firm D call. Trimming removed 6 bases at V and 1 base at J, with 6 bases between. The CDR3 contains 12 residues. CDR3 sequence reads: CASSFSQETQYF. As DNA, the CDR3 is TGTGCCAGCAGCTTCTCCCAAGAGACCCAGTACTTC.

CDR3 protein: CASSLTGAGSYEQYF. CDR3 nucleotide sequence: TGTGCCAGCAGTTTAACGGGCGCAGGCTCCTACGAGCAGTACTTC. J is TRBJ2-7 and V is TRBV27; D is undetermined. The CDR3 spans 15 residues. Trimming took 2 bases from V and 0 from J, leaving 11 bases between them. Germline V CDR1 and CDR2: MNHEY, SMNVEV (reference sequence).

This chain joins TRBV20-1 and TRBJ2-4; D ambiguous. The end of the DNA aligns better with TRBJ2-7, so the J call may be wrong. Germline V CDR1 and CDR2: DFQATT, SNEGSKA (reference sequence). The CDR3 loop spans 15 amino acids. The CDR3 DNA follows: TGCAGTGCTAGGACACCCCGGGCTAAAGAGGACGAGCAGTACTTC. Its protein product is CSARTPRAKEDEQYF.

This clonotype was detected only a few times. The DNA of the CDR3 is TGTGCCAGCAGCCTGCGGACATCCACTGGGTATGGCTACACCTTC. It yields the protein CASSLRTSTGYGYTF. The rearrangement joins TRBV14 to TRBJ1-2; D might be TRBD1 (5 bases). CDR3 length: 15 amino acids. Germline V gene sequence: CDR1 SGHDN, CDR2 FVKESK. The V gene lost 4 bases and the J gene lost 5 bases, with 17 bases spanning the gap. Full variable domain (missing parts from reference TRBV14 and TRBJ1-2): EAGVTQFPSHSVIEKGQTVTLRCDPISGHDNLYWYRRVMGKEIKFLLHFVKESKQDESGMPNNRFLAERTGGTYSTLKVQPAELEDSGVYFCASSLRTSTGYGYTFGSGTRLTVV.

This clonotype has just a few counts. The CDR3: CSALQSQNTEAFF. The CDR3 bases are TGCAGCGCCTTACAGAGCCAGAACACTGAAGCTTTCTTT. The genes are TRBV29-1 and TRBJ1-1; the D is unclear. The CDR3 has 13 residues. V lost 7 bases, J lost 1 base, and 13 bases lay in between. Germline V CDR1 and CDR2: SQVTM, ANQGSEA.

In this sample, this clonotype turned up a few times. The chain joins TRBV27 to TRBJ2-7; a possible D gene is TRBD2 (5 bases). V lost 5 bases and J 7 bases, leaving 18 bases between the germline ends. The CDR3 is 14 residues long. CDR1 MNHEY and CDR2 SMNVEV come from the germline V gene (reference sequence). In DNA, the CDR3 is TGTGCCAGCAGTACCCCGGGGAGTAGTTTGGAGCAGTACTTC. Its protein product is CASSTPGSSLEQYF.

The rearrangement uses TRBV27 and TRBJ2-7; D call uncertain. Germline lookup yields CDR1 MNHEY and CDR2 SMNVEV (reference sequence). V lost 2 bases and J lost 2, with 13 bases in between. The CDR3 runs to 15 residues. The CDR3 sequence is CASSLSLPDPYEQYF. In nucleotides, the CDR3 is TGTGCCAGCAGTTTAAGCCTCCCCGATCCCTACGAGCAGTACTTC.

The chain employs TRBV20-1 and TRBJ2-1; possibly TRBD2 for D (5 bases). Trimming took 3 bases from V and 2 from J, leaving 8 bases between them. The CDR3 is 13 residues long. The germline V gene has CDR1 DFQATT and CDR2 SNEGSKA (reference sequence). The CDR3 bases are TGCAGTGCTAGTGCGGGCCCCTACAATGAGCAGTTCTTC. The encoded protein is CSASAGPYNEQFF.

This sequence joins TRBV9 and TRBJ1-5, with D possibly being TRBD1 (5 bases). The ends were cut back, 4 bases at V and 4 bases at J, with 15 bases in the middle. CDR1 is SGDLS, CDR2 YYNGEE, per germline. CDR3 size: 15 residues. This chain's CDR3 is CASSPPGGGNQPQHF. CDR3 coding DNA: TGTGCCAGCAGCCCCCCCGGGGGTGGAAATCAGCCCCAGCATTTT.

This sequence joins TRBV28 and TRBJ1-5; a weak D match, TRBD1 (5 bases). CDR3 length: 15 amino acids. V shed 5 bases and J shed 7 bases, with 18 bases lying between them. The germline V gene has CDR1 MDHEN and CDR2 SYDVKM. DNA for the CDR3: TGTGCCAGCAGTCCACCGGGGCGGGTAGGGCAGCCCCAGCATTTT. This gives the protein CASSPPGRVGQPQHF.

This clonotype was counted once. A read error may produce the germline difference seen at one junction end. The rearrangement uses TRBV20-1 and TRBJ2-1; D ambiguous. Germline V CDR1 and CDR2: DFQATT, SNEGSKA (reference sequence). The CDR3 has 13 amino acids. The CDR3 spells CGARTAGYNEQFF. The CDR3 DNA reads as TGCGGTGCTAGAACGGCCGGCTACAATGAGCAGTTCTTC.

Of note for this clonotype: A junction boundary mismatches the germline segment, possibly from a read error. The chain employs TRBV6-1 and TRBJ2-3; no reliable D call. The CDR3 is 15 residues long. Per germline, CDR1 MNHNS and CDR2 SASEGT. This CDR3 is CASSERTRSTDTRYF. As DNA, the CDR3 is TGTGCCAGCAGTGAAAGGACCCGAAGCACAGATACGCGGTATTTT.

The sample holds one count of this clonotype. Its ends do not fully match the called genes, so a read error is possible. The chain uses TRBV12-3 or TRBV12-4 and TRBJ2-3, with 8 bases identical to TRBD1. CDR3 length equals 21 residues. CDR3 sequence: CASSLFLGAGPGQVGADAQYF. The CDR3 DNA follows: TGTGCCAGCAGTTTATTCTTAGGAGCAGGCCCGGGACAGGTGGGAGCAGATGCGCAGTATTTT.